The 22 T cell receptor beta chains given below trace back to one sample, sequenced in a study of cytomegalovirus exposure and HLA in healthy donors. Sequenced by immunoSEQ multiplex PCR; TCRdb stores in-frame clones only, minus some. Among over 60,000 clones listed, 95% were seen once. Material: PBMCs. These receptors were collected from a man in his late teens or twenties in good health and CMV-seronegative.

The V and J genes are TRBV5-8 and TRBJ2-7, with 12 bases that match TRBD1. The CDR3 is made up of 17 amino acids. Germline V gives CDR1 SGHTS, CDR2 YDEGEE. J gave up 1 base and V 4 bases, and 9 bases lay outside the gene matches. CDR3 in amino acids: CASSARDRGQWSYEQYF. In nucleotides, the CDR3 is TGTGCCAGCAGCGCGAGGGACAGGGGGCAATGGTCCTACGAGCAGTACTTC.

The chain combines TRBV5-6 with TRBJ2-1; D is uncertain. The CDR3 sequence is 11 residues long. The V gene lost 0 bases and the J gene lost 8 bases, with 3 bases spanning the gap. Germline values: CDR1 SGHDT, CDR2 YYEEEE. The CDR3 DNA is TGTGCCAGCAGCTTGGGGCATGAGCAGTTCTTC. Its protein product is CASSLGHEQFF.

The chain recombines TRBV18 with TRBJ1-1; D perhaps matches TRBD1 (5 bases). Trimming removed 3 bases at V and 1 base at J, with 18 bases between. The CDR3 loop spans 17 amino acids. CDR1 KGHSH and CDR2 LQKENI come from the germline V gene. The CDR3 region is CASSPTQGSSRNTEAFF. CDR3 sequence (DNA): TGTGCCAGCTCACCTACGCAGGGTAGCAGTCGGAACACTGAAGCTTTCTTT.

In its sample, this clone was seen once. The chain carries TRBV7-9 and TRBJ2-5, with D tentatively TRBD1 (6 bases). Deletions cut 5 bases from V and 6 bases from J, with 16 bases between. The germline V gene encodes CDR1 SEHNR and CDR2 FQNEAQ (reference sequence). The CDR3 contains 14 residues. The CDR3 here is CASSPRQVLKTQYF. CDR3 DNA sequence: TGTGCCAGCAGCCCACGACAGGTATTAAAGACCCAGTACTTC.

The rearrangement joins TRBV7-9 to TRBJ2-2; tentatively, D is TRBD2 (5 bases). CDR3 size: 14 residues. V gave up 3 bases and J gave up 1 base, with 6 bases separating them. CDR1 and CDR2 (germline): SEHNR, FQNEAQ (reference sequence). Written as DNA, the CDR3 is TGTGCCAGCAGCTTCGAGGGGAACACCGGGGAGCTGTTTTTT. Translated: CASSFEGNTGELFF.

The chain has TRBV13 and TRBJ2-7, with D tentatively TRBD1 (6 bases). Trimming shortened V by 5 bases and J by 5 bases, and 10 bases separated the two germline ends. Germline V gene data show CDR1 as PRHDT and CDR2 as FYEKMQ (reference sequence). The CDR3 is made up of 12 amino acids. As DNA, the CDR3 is TGTGCCAGCAGCGAAAACAGGGACGAGCAGTACTTC. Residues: CASSENRDEQYF.

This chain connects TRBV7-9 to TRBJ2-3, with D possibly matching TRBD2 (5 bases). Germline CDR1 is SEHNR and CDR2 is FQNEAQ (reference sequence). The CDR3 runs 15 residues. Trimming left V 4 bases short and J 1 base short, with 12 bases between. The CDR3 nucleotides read TGTGCCAGCAGCTCGGCTAGCACCCGCACAGATACGCAGTATTTT. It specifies CASSSASTRTDTQYF.

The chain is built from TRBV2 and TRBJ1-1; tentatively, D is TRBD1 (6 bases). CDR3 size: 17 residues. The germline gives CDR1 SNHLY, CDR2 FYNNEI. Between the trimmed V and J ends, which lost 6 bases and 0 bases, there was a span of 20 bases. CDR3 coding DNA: TGTGCCAGCAGCGGACCCATGGACAGCTGGTTGAACACTGAAGCTTTCTTT. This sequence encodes CASSGPMDSWLNTEAFF.

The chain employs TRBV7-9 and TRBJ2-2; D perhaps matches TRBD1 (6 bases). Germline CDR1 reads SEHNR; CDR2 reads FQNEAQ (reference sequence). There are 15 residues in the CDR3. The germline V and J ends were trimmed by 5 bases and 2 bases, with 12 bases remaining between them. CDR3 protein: CASSARDTNTGELFF. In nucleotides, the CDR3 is TGTGCCAGCAGCGCCCGGGACACCAACACCGGGGAGCTGTTTTTT.

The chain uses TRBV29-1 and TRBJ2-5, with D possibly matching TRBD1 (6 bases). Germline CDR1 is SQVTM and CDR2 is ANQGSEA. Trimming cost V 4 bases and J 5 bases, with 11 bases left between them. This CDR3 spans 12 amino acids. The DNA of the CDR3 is TGCAGCGTTGGCAGGGGCGGTGAGACCCAGTACTTC. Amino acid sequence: CSVGRGGETQYF.

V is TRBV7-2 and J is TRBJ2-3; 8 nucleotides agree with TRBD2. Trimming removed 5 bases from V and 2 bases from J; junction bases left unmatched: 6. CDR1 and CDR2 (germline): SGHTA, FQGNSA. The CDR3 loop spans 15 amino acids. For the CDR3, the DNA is TGTGCCAGCAGCCCCGTTAGCGGGAACACAGATACGCAGTATTTT. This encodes CASSPVSGNTDTQYF. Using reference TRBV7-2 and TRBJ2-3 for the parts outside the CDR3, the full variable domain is GAGVSQSPSNKVTEKGKDVELRCDPISGHTALYWYRQSLGQGLEFLIYFQGNSAPDKSGLPSDRFSAERTGGSVSTLTIQRTQQEDSAVYLCASSPVSGNTDTQYFGPGTRLTVL.

CDR3 DNA sequence: TGTGCCAGCTCACCACGGGCACCCCAGTCTCTTGAACAGCCCCAGCATTTT. Its translation: CASSPRAPQSLEQPQHF. The chain has TRBV18 and TRBJ1-5; D not resolved. The germline V gene encodes CDR1 KGHSH and CDR2 LQKENI. The CDR3 is 17 amino acids. V was shortened by 1 base and J by 7 bases, with 20 bases between the two germline ends.

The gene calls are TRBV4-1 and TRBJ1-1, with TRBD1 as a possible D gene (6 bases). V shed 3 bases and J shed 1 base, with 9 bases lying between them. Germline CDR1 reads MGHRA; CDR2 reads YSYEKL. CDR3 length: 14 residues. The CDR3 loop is CASSQTQGNTEAFF. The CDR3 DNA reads TGCGCCAGCAGCCAGACACAGGGGAACACTGAAGCTTTCTTT.

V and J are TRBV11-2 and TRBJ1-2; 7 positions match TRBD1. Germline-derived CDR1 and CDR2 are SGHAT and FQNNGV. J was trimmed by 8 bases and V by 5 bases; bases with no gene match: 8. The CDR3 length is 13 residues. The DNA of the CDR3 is TGTGCCAGCAGCCCCACAGGGGCAGGCGGCTACACCTTC. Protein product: CASSPTGAGGYTF.

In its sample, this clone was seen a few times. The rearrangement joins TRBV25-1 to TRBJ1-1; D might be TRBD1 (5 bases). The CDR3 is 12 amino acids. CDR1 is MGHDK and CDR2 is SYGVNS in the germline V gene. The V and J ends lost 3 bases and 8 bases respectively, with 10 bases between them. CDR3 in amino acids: CASSDYWTEAFF. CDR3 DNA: TGTGCCAGCAGTGACTACTGGACAGAAGCTTTCTTT.

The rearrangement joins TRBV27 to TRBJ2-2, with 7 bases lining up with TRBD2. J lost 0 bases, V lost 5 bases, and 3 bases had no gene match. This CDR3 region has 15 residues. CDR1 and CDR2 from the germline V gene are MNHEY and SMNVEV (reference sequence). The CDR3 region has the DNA TGTGCCAGCAGTGGCGGGGGAGCGAACACCGGGGAGCTGTTTTTT. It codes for CASSGGGANTGELFF.

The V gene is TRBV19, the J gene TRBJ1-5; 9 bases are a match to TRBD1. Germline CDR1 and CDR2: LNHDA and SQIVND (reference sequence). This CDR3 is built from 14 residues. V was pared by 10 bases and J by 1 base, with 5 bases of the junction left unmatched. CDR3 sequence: CATKGQGSNQPQHF. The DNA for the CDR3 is TGTGCCACCAAGGGACAGGGAAGCAATCAGCCCCAGCATTTT.

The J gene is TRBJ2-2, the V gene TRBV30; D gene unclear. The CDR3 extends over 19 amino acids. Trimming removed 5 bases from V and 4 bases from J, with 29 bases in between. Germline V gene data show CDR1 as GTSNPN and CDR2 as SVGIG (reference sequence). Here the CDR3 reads CAWPYSVDTKVRCTGELFF. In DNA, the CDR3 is TGTGCCTGGCCGTACTCCGTTGACACCAAGGTAAGGTGCACCGGGGAGCTGTTTTTT.

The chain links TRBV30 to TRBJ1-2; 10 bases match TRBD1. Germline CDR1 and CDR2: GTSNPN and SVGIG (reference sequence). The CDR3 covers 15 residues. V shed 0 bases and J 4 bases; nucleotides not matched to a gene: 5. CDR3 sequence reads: CAWSVRTGGGYGYTF. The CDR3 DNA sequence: TGTGCCTGGAGTGTCCGGACAGGGGGGGGCTATGGCTACACCTTC.

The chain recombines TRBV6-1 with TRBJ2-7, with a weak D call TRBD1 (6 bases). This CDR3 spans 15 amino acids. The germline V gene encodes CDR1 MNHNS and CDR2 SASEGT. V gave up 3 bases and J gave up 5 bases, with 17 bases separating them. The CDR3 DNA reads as TGTGCCAGCAGTGACGGCTGGGGGCCCCCTCACGAGCAGTACTTC. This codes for CASSDGWGPPHEQYF.

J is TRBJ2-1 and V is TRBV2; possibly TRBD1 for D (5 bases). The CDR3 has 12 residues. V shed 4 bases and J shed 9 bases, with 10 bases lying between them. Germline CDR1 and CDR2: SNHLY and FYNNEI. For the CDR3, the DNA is TGTGCCAGCAGTGCGAAGGACACTGAGCAGTTCTTC. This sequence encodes CASSAKDTEQFF.

The CDR3 protein is CASLQGNEQFF. The CDR3 bases are TGTGCCAGCTTACAGGGCAATGAGCAGTTCTTC. The rearrangement joins TRBV6-5 to TRBJ2-1; D is possibly TRBD1 (6 bases). This CDR3 contains 11 residues. Germline loops: CDR1 MNHEY, CDR2 SVGAGI. V was trimmed by 8 bases and J by 6 bases, leaving 8 bases between them.